One sample yielded the 27 T cell receptor beta chains listed below, sequenced in a study of T cell responses to AZD1222 COVID-19 vaccine. Assay used: immunoSEQ multiplex PCR; TCRdb lists only in-frame clones, some missing. This table has some 100,000 clones, more than 85% appearing once. Sample: peripheral blood, taken on day 0 of AZD1222 vaccination. The receptors stem from an adult in good health.

The J gene is TRBJ2-1, the V gene TRBV21-1; no check of the table's D call, TRBD1, against the DNA was made. TRBV21-1 is classified as a pseudogene. The CDR3 is 15 residues long. The CDR3 sequence is CASSGAGIIYNEQFF. In DNA form, the CDR3 reads TGTGCCAGCAGCGGGGCAGGGATTATCTACAATGAGCAGTTCTTC.

V usage is TRBV6-6 and J usage is TRBJ2-4; 11 nucleotides line up with TRBD1. Unmatched junction bases numbered 10, after V lost 6 bases and J lost 3 bases. Germline CDR1 is MNHNY and CDR2 is SVGAGI (reference sequence). This CDR3 spans 17 amino acids. In nucleotides, the CDR3 is TGTGCCAGCAGCCGAGCGGACAGGGGGCAAGGCAAAAACATTCAGTACTTC. Protein product: CASSRADRGQGKNIQYF.

V gene TRBV12-5 combines with J gene TRBJ2-3; D call uncertain. Looked up from germline, CDR1 is LGHNT and CDR2 is FRNRAP. This CDR3 spans 16 amino acids. V was cut by 0 bases and J by 2 bases, with 12 bases left in between. CDR3 sequence: CASGLVGYSDTDTQYF. The CDR3 DNA reads TGTGCTAGTGGTTTGGTGGGCTACTCTGACACAGATACGCAGTATTTT.

V and J are TRBV30 and TRBJ2-4, with D possibly TRBD1 on 6 matching bases. Germline values: CDR1 GTSNPN, CDR2 SVGIG (reference sequence). The CDR3 consists of 14 residues. Trimming stripped 2 bases from V and 1 base from J, with 9 bases between. The CDR3 region has the DNA TGTGCCTGGAGTTTCGGACAGGCCAAAAACATTCAGTACTTC. Protein product: CAWSFGQAKNIQYF. The entire variable domain, with the rest obtained from reference TRBV30 and TRBJ2-4, is as follows: SQTIHQWPATLVQPVGSPLSLECTVEGTSNPNLYWYRQAAGRGLQLLFYSVGIGQISSEVPQNLSASRPQDRQFILSSKKLLLSDSGFYLCAWSFGQAKNIQYFGAGTRLSVL.

The rearrangement links TRBV9 to TRBJ2-5, with 9 nucleotides matching TRBD1. J was trimmed by 0 bases and V by 0 bases; bases with no gene match: 3. The germline CDR1 and CDR2 sequences are SGDLS and YYNGEE. This CDR3 is 16 amino acids long. The CDR3 loop is CASSVGQGGYQETQYF. Here the CDR3 DNA reads TGTGCCAGCAGCGTAGGACAGGGGGGATACCAAGAGACCCAGTACTTC.

The chain employs TRBV12-3 or TRBV12-4 and TRBJ1-1, with 8 bases lining up with TRBD1. The CDR3 covers 13 residues. With 6 bases clipped from V and 4 bases from J, the junction kept 4 bases outside the gene matches. The CDR3 spells CASRTGEGTEAFF. The CDR3 DNA is TGTGCCAGCAGGACAGGGGAGGGCACTGAAGCTTTCTTT.

In this sample, this clone turned up once. The J gene is TRBJ1-1, the V gene TRBV5-1; perhaps TRBD1 as D (6 bases). This CDR3 comprises 12 residues. The germline gives CDR1 SGHRS, CDR2 YFSETQ. Trimming took 6 bases from V and 5 from J, leaving 11 bases between them. CDR3 sequence: CASTGGRTEAFF. The CDR3 bases are TGCGCCAGCACGGGGGGGCGAACTGAAGCTTTCTTT.

The gene calls are TRBV19 and TRBJ1-5, with 8 bases aligning to TRBD1. CDR3 length: 17 residues. Germline V gives CDR1 LNHDA, CDR2 SQIVND (reference sequence). The junction had 11 bases not matched to a gene; V was cut back by 5 bases and J by 2 bases. The CDR3 coding sequence is TGTGCCAGTAGTGCCCGGGGGACAGGTTGGGGCAATCAGCCCCAGCATTTT. Its protein is CASSARGTGWGNQPQHF. Drawing the rest from reference TRBV19 and TRBJ1-5, the complete variable domain is DGGITQSPKYLFRKEGQNVTLSCEQNLNHDAMYWYRQDPGQGLRLIYYSQIVNDFQKGDIAEGYSVSREKKESFPLTVTSAQKNPTAFYLCASSARGTGWGNQPQHFGDGTRLSIL.

The rearrangement joins TRBV7-8 to TRBJ2-1; D perhaps matches TRBD2 (6 bases). CDR1 and CDR2 (germline): SGHVS, FQNEAQ. The CDR3 consists of 17 residues. The V gene lost 6 bases and the J gene lost 2 bases, with 20 bases spanning the gap. The CDR3: CASRIDIWGETYNEQFF. The CDR3 nucleotides are TGTGCCAGCAGGATAGACATTTGGGGGGAAACCTACAATGAGCAGTTCTTC.

In regard to this clone: It may be a read error: a sequence one base away is much more abundant. This chain joins TRBV12-3 or TRBV12-4 and TRBJ1-2; D is unclear. This CDR3 spans 13 amino acids. CDR3 DNA: TGTGCCAGCAGTTCAGAGACGTACTATGGCCACACCTTC. Protein sequence: CASSSETYYGHTF.

The chain has TRBV5-4 and TRBJ2-7, with a possible D match to TRBD1 (6 bases). In germline, CDR1 is SGHNT, CDR2 YYREEE (reference sequence). The length of the CDR3 is 14 residues. Trimming shortened V by 0 bases and J by 1 base, and 8 bases separated the two germline ends. The CDR3 protein is CASSLGTESYEQYF. The CDR3 DNA is TGTGCCAGCAGCTTGGGGACAGAGTCCTACGAGCAGTACTTC.

The chain combines TRBV24-1 with TRBJ1-5, with TRBD1 matching over 7 bases. Trimming removed 6 bases from V and 9 bases from J; junction bases left unmatched: 7. This CDR3 has 13 residues. Germline V lookup: CDR1 KGHDR, CDR2 SFDVKD. As DNA, the CDR3 is TGTGCCACCAGTCAACAGGGGCACCGGCCCCAGCATTTT. It translates to CATSQQGHRPQHF.

V is TRBV4-2 and J is TRBJ2-1; TRBD2 aligns across 10 bases. The germline CDR1 and CDR2 sequences are LGHNA and YNFKEQ. This CDR3 comprises 16 residues. After removal of 2 bases from V and 6 bases from J, the junction contained 7 bases not matched to a gene. In DNA, the CDR3 is TGTGCCAGCAGCCAAAACGGCGCTAGCGGGGGCAATGAGCAGTTCTTC. Protein: CASSQNGASGGNEQFF.

The chain has TRBV7-9 and TRBJ1-1, with 10 nucleotides matching TRBD1. The germline V gene has CDR1 SEHNR and CDR2 FQNEAQ (reference sequence). This CDR3 region has 14 residues. Trimming removed 5 bases from V and 2 bases from J; junction bases left unmatched: 2. The CDR3 DNA follows: TGTGCCAGCAGCCGGACAGGGGGAAACACTGAAGCTTTCTTT. It yields the protein CASSRTGGNTEAFF.

The chain combines TRBV27 with TRBJ2-1; D could derive from TRBD1 or TRBD2 (7 bases each). Trimming took off 5 bases at V and 6 bases at J, with 17 bases between the two ends. The CDR3 totals 15 residues. Germline lookup yields CDR1 MNHEY and CDR2 SMNVEV (reference sequence). The CDR3 loop is CASSARGGGGNEQFF. The CDR3 DNA sequence: TGTGCCAGCAGTGCCAGGGGGGGCGGAGGCAATGAGCAGTTCTTC.

This clone came up a few times. The CDR3 loop reads CASSPDTRNLYNSPLHF. CDR3 in DNA: TGTGCCAGCAGCCCCGACACCCGGAACCTATATAATTCACCCCTCCACTTT. This chain uses TRBV9 with TRBJ1-6; D remains unclear. Germline V gene data show CDR1 as SGDLS and CDR2 as YYNGEE. CDR3 length: 17 residues. Trimming left V 4 bases short and J 4 bases short, with 18 bases between. The entire variable domain, with the rest obtained from reference TRBV9 and TRBJ1-6, is as follows: DSGVTQTPKHLITATGQRVTLRCSPRSGDLSVYWYQQSLDQGLQFLIQYYNGEERAKGNILERFSAQQFPDLHSELNLSSLELGDSALYFCASSPDTRNLYNSPLHFGNGTRLTVT.

This chain uses TRBV30 with TRBJ1-5; D not certain. CDR1 is GTSNPN, CDR2 SVGIG, per germline (reference sequence). This CDR3 has 14 residues. Trimming left V 0 bases short and J 3 bases short, with 9 bases between. For the CDR3, the DNA is TGTGCCTGGAGTGTACTGGGGTTCAATCAGCCCCAGCATTTT. This sequence encodes CAWSVLGFNQPQHF.

The chain has TRBV19 and TRBJ1-5; D may be TRBD1 (5 bases). V dropped 4 bases and J dropped 5 bases, with 6 bases sitting between them. The CDR3 loop spans 12 amino acids. Germline assignment: CDR1 LNHDA and CDR2 SQIVND (reference sequence). CDR3 loop: CASSTGYQPQHF. The CDR3 DNA sequence: TGTGCCAGTAGTACAGGGTATCAGCCCCAGCATTTT.

V is TRBV14 and J is TRBJ2-5; TRBD2 matches at 11 bases. This CDR3 is built from 18 residues. The junction had 11 bases not matched to a gene; V was cut back by 2 bases and J by 3 bases. The germline V gene has CDR1 SGHDN and CDR2 FVKESK. This chain's CDR3 is CASSQRLLGTSGKETQYF. DNA of the CDR3: TGTGCCAGCAGCCAACGACTACTGGGGACTAGCGGAAAAGAGACCCAGTACTTC. Full variable domain (rest looked up from reference TRBV14 and TRBJ2-5): EAGVTQFPSHSVIEKGQTVTLRCDPISGHDNLYWYRRVMGKEIKFLLHFVKESKQDESGMPNNRFLAERTGGTYSTLKVQPAELEDSGVYFCASSQRLLGTSGKETQYFGPGTRLLVL.

The V call is TRBV9, the J call TRBJ1-1; D perhaps matches TRBD1 (5 bases). V gave up 1 base and J gave up 1 base, with 5 bases separating them. This CDR3 is 13 amino acids long. Germline CDR1 reads SGDLS; CDR2 reads YYNGEE. DNA of the CDR3: TGTGCCAGCAGCGTACAGGGGAACACTGAAGCTTTCTTT. It encodes CASSVQGNTEAFF.

V is TRBV3-1 (or the pseudogene TRBV3-2) and J is TRBJ2-7; D might be TRBD2 (5 bases). Germline values: CDR1 LGHDT, CDR2 YNNKEL (reference sequence). The CDR3 covers 13 residues. The ends were cut back, 2 bases at V and 4 bases at J, with 9 bases in the middle. CDR3 coding DNA: TGTGCCAGCAGCCAATTTCGGGATTACGAGCAGTACTTC. Translating it yields CASSQFRDYEQYF.

The chain is built from TRBV2 and TRBJ1-1; D is unresolved. The germline V gene encodes CDR1 SNHLY and CDR2 FYNNEI. The V gene lost 6 bases and the J gene lost 8 bases, with 13 bases spanning the gap. The CDR3 covers 12 residues. CDR3 sequence reads: CASSGETVEAFF. The DNA for the CDR3 is TGTGCCAGCAGCGGAGAGACGGTAGAAGCTTTCTTT.

The chain uses TRBV6-2 or TRBV6-3 and TRBJ2-7, with D perhaps being TRBD1 or TRBD2 (6 bases each). Germline loops: CDR1 MNHEY, CDR2 SVGEGT. CDR3 size: 15 residues. The V end was cut by 5 bases, the J end by 8 bases, with 22 bases between. CDR3 sequence reads: CASSRGADVQDKQYF. CDR3 coding DNA: TGTGCCAGCAGTAGGGGGGCAGATGTCCAAGACAAGCAGTACTTC.

In DNA form, the CDR3 reads TGTGCCAGCAGCTTTGTTGGGAAACAGCCCCAGCATTTT. It translates to CASSFVGKQPQHF. This chain links TRBV7-3 with TRBJ1-5; D ambiguous. Deletions cut 3 bases from V and 7 bases from J, with 10 bases between. The length of the CDR3 is 13 residues. The germline CDR1 and CDR2 sequences are SGHTA and FQGTGA. Complete variable domain (other parts from reference TRBV7-3 and TRBJ1-5): GAGVSQTPSNKVTEKGKYVELRCDPISGHTALYWYRQSLGQGPEFLIYFQGTGAADDSGLPNDRFFAVRPEGSVSTLKIQRTERGDSAVYLCASSFVGKQPQHFGDGTRLSIL.

The V call is TRBV7-2, the J call TRBJ2-7, with 10 nucleotides matching TRBD1. The CDR3 runs to 16 residues. Germline assignment: CDR1 SGHTA and CDR2 FQGNSA. The trim removed 4 bases at V and 1 base at J, leaving 7 bases unmatched. The CDR3 sequence is CASSSGTGVASYEQYF. The CDR3 bases are TGTGCCAGCAGCTCAGGGACAGGGGTTGCGTCCTACGAGCAGTACTTC.

The V gene is TRBV7-8, the J gene TRBJ1-5, with D perhaps matching TRBD1 (5 bases). This CDR3 contains 16 residues. Germline V CDR1 and CDR2: SGHVS, FQNEAQ. V was clipped by 1 base and J by 2 bases, with 12 bases between them. CDR3 DNA sequence: TGTGCCAGCAGCTTAGGAACTAGGGGTGGCAATCAGCCCCAGCATTTT. Its translation: CASSLGTRGGNQPQHF.

The J gene is TRBJ2-7, the V gene TRBV9, with D unresolved. The CDR3 is 14 amino acids. Trimming pared 0 bases from V and 0 bases from J, leaving 7 bases between. Germline assignment: CDR1 SGDLS and CDR2 YYNGEE. This chain's CDR3 is CASSVGFNSYEQYF. CDR3 nucleotide sequence: TGTGCCAGCAGCGTAGGGTTTAACTCCTACGAGCAGTACTTC.